This T cell receptor beta chain was retrieved from a study of CD8+ T cells in alopecia areata. Points from the study as a whole: Between patients, shared TCR sequences were less clear than in mice. This was possibly due in part to HLA diversity in the patient population. Scalp samples also contribute reads from the resident alphabeta T cells found in normal skin.

In each case, RNA was isolated and then reverse transcribed into cDNA as the sequencing template. This table comes from immunoSEQ multiplex PCR, and its TCRdb copy is limited to in-frame clones, with some not included. The table records 150,000 to 200,000 clones, 59% of them present only once. The junction had 6 bases not matched to a gene; V was cut back by 10 bases and J by 2 bases. CDR3 size: 13 residues. Looked up from germline, CDR1 is MNHNS and CDR2 is SASEGT. This clone turned up a few times. Its antigen is unknown. Samples from alopecia areata patients were lesional scalp punch biopsies and peripheral blood. CD4+ and CD8+ T cells were sorted from PBMCs.

The sequencing here drew on CD4+ T cells sorted from blood, taken at week 0. V gene TRBV6-1 combines with J gene TRBJ2-7; 9 bases map to TRBD1. This receptor was obtained from a human donor with alopecia areata. CDR3 DNA sequence: TGTGCCACCAGACGGGACAGGGCCTACGAGCAGTACTTC. Translation gives CATRRDRAYEQYF.